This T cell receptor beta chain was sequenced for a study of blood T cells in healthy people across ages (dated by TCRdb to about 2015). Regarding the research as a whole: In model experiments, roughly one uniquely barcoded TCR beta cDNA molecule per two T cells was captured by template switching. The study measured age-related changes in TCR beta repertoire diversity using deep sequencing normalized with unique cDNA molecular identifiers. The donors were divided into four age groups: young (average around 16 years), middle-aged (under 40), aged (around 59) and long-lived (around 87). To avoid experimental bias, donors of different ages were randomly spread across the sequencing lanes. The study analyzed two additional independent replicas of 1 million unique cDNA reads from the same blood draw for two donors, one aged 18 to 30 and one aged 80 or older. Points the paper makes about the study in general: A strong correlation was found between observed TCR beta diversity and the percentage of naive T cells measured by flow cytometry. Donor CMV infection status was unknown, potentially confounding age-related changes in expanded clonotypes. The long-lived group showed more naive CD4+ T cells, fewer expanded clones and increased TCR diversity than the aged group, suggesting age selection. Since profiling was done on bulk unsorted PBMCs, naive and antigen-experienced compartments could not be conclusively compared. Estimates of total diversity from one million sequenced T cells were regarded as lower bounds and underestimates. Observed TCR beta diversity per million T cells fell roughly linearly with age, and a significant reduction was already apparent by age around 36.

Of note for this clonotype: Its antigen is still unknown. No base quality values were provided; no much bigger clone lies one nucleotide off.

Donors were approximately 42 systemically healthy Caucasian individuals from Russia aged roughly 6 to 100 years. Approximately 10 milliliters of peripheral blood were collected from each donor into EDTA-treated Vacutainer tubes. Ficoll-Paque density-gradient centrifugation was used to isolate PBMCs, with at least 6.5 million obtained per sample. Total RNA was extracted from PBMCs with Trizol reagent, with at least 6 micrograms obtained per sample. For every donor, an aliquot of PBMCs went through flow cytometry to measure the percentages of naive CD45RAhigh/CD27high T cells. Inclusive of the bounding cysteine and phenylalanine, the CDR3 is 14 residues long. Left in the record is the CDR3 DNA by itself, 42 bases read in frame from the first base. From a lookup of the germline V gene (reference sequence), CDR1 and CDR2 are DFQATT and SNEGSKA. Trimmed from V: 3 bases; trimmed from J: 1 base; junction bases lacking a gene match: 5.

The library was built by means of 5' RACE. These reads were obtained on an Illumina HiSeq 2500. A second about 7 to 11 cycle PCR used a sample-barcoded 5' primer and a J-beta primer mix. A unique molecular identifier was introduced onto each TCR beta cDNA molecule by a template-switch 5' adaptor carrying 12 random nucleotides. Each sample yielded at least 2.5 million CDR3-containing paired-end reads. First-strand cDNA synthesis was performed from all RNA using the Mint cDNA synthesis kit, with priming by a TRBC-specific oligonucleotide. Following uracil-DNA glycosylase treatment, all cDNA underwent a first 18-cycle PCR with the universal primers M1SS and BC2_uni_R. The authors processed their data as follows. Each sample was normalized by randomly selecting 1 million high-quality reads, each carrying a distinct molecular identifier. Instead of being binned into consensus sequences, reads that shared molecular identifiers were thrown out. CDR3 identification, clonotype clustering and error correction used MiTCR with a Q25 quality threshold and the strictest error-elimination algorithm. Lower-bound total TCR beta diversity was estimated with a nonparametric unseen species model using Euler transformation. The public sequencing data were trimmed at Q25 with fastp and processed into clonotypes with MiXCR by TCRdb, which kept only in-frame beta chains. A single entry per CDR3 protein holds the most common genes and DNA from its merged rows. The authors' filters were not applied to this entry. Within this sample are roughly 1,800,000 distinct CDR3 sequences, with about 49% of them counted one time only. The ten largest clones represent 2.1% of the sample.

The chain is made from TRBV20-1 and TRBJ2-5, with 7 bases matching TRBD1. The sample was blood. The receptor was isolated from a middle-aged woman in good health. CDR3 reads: CSARNPGGQETQYF. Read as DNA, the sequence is TGCAGTGCTAGGAACCCAGGGGGCCAAGAGACCCAGTACTTC.